The 7 T cell receptor beta chains below were found in one sample sequenced in a study of T-cell reconstitution after alpha-beta-depleted transplantation in children. The authors prepared the TCRbeta library with unique molecular identifiers. Via MiXCR, TCRdb re-called the PCR reads, giving one row per CDR3 protein. The sample records about 980,000 distinct CDR3 sequences, about 29% being singletons. Sequencing used PBMCs, mostly from graft donor cells, obtained 360 days after TCRalphabeta/CD19-depleted stem cell transplant. The receptors shown here come from a boy younger than two who had a stem cell transplant for SCID, so the T cells may come from the graft donor.

This clonotype was found many times. V is TRBV3-1 and J is TRBJ2-1; TRBD1 is a possible D gene (6 bases). V was shortened by 2 bases and J by 8 bases, with 19 bases between the two germline ends. CDR3 size: 16 residues. Per the germline V gene, CDR1 is LGHDT and CDR2 is YNNKEL (reference sequence). CDR3: CASSQRHWTVIDEQFF. The CDR3 DNA sequence: TGTGCCAGCAGCCAACGGCATTGGACAGTGATCGATGAGCAGTTCTTC.

This clonotype appeared many times. This chain connects TRBV5-1 to TRBJ2-1; D uncertain. The CDR3 spans 14 residues. V was trimmed by 2 bases and J by 6 bases, leaving 12 bases between them. The germline gives CDR1 SGHRS, CDR2 YFSETQ. CDR3 coding DNA: TGCGCCAGCAGCTTCGACAATTGGAGCAATGAGCAGTTCTTC. It translates to CASSFDNWSNEQFF.

This chain uses TRBV6-5 with TRBJ2-3; a possible D gene is TRBD2 (7 bases). The CDR3 contains 14 residues. CDR1 MNHEY and CDR2 SVGAGI come from the germline V gene. V shed 2 bases and J shed 4 bases, with 10 bases lying between them. The CDR3 nucleotides are TGTGCCAGCAGTTACGGCGGGGGCTCAGATACGCAGTATTTT. Protein sequence: CASSYGGGSDTQYF.

This clonotype was picked up one time. The chain employs TRBV12-3 or TRBV12-4 and TRBJ2-3; D is possibly TRBD2 (5 bases). Trimming stripped 5 bases from V and 2 bases from J, with 14 bases between. The CDR3 has 15 residues. Here the CDR3 reads CASSPGEPPTDTQYF. For the CDR3, the DNA is TGTGCCAGCAGTCCCGGGGAGCCTCCCACAGATACGCAGTATTTT.

The chain couples TRBV28 to TRBJ1-3; D not resolved. The CDR3 is 16 residues long. Looked up from germline, CDR1 is MDHEN and CDR2 is SYDVKM. V lost 3 bases and J lost 4, with 16 bases in between. The CDR3 DNA sequence: TGTGCCAGCAGTTTGGGCGGTGGCCCCGCGGGAAACACCATATATTTT. Protein sequence: CASSLGGGPAGNTIYF.

V is TRBV6-2 or TRBV6-3 and J is TRBJ1-1; 9 nucleotides agree with TRBD1. Losses at the gene ends were 6 bases for V and 5 bases for J; bases not matched to a gene: 10. Germline CDR1 MNHEY, CDR2 SVGEGT. The CDR3 length is 15 residues. The CDR3 here is CASRRDRGKWTEAFF. The CDR3 nucleotides read TGTGCCAGCAGACGAGACAGGGGGAAGTGGACTGAAGCTTTCTTT.

This clonotype turned up a few times. The V and J genes are TRBV3-1 and TRBJ1-3; 7 bases are shared with TRBD1. The length of the CDR3 is 14 residues. The V and J ends lost 6 bases and 1 base, in that order; junction bases with no gene match: 3. Germline values: CDR1 LGHDT, CDR2 YNNKEL (reference sequence). CDR3: CASRLGQSGNTIYF. For the CDR3, the DNA is TGTGCCAGCAGACTGGGACAGTCTGGAAACACCATATATTTT.